This T cell receptor beta chain was documented in a study of T cell repertoires in cytomegalovirus infection. Study details: Indications came from public TCR beta signatures; they pointed to CMV infection and to a matching HLA type. Findings of the study overall: Public TCR beta family frequency separated CMV-and-HLA carriers, including in an independent cohort. Dominant in the ex vivo response were TCR beta clonotypes restricted by HLA-C and specific for CMV.

This clonotype was detected ten times or more. The target antigen is unknown. TCRdb reanalysed the reads using MiXCR and keeps one entry per CDR3 protein. The sample holds over 100,000 distinct CDR3 sequences, roughly 9.1% seen once. The receptor's source is a human donor in good health (CMV status not recorded). Some clones in this sample may be carry-over from other donors' samples. The sample comprised PBMCs, sequenced either directly or after in vitro stimulation (not recorded which).

CDR3 coding DNA: TGTGCCACCAGTACCCGGGGGGGAAAGACCCAGTACTTC. Protein sequence: CATSTRGGKTQYF. The chain recombines TRBV15 with TRBJ2-5; 8 nucleotides line up with TRBD2. Germline V gives CDR1 LNHNV, CDR2 YYDKDF (reference sequence). Losses at the gene ends were 6 bases for V and 6 bases for J; bases not matched to a gene: 6. This CDR3 has 13 residues.